The 7 T cell receptor beta chains in this list originate from one sample, sequenced in a study of blood T cell repertoires in COVID-19. Assay: immunoSEQ multiplex PCR; the TCRdb copy retains only in-frame clones and omits some. The sample shows roughly 79,000 clones, less than 90% of them seen only once. The sequenced sample was peripheral blood. The receptors were gathered from a man aged 60 to 69 with active or convalescent COVID-19.

The chain uses TRBV14 and TRBJ2-1; a possible D gene is TRBD2 (5 bases). The CDR3 spans 18 residues. Trimming cost V 1 base and J 3 bases, with 19 bases left between them. Germline V lookup: CDR1 SGHDN, CDR2 FVKESK. CDR3 DNA: TGTGCCAGCAGCCAAGGGGTAATGAGTTTCCGGGACTACAATGAGCAGTTCTTC. It codes for CASSQGVMSFRDYNEQFF.

This chain uses TRBV9 with TRBJ1-3, with 11 positions matching TRBD1. Germline-derived CDR1 and CDR2 are SGDLS and YYNGEE. V lost 0 bases, J lost 3 bases, and 2 bases stayed unmatched. The CDR3 has 16 amino acids. The CDR3 loop reads CASSVGTGGGGNTIYF. The CDR3, as DNA: TGTGCCAGCAGCGTAGGGACAGGGGGCGGTGGAAACACCATATATTTT.

This chain links TRBV4-1 with TRBJ2-3, with 9 nucleotides matching TRBD1. Per germline, CDR1 MGHRA and CDR2 YSYEKL. The CDR3 is 16 residues long. Trimming took 3 bases from V and 3 from J; bases not matched to a gene: 7. The CDR3 region is CASSQAGTGLTDTQYF. The CDR3 DNA follows: TGCGCCAGCAGCCAGGCCGGGACAGGGCTAACAGATACGCAGTATTTT.

The V call is TRBV25-1, the J call TRBJ1-1, with D perhaps TRBD1 (5 bases). The CDR3 contains 16 residues. The germline V gene has CDR1 MGHDK and CDR2 SYGVNS. Trimming shortened V by 4 bases and J by 4 bases, and 19 bases separated the two germline ends. CDR3 DNA sequence: TGTGCCAGCAGTGCCTCCTTGGGCAGGGTTGGCACTGAAGCTTTCTTT. Residues: CASSASLGRVGTEAFF.

This sequence joins TRBV6-2 or TRBV6-3 and TRBJ2-1; the match to TRBD2 covers 12 bases. Trimming cost V 5 bases and J 6 bases; bases outside gene matches: 8. Germline values: CDR1 MNHEY, CDR2 SVGEGT. This CDR3 region has 16 residues. CDR3 amino acids: CASSKPLAGGSNEQFF. For the CDR3, the DNA is TGTGCCAGCAGTAAACCCCTAGCGGGGGGGTCCAATGAGCAGTTCTTC.

The chain uses TRBV4-3 and TRBJ2-1; no reliable D call. Deletions cut 0 bases from V and 0 bases from J, with 6 bases between. The CDR3 is 15 amino acids. From germline, CDR1 is LGHNA and CDR2 YSLEER. The CDR3: CASSQDISSYNEQFF. The CDR3 DNA is TGCGCCAGCAGCCAAGACATCAGCTCCTACAATGAGCAGTTCTTC.

The rearrangement joins TRBV6-6 to TRBJ2-1; TRBD2 aligns across 8 bases. Germline CDR1 is MNHNY and CDR2 is SVGAGI (reference sequence). The CDR3 has 12 residues. The junction had 3 bases not matched to a gene; V was cut back by 5 bases and J by 9 bases. CDR3 nucleotide sequence: TGTGCCAGCAGTCTAACTAGCGGTGAGCAGTTCTTC. Encoded protein: CASSLTSGEQFF.